This T cell receptor (beta chain) was retrieved from a study of OX40 agonist ivuxolimab in advanced cancers. Overall study context: Having had anti-PD-1, anti-PD-L1 or anti-CTLA-4 therapy before was allowed, and more than 35% had some.

Sequenced by immunoSEQ multiplex PCR; TCRdb stores in-frame clones only, minus some. The sample lists roughly 60,000 clones; 75% to 90% were seen once. Study-level points and caveats: CD4+ and CD8+ T cells in blood underwent clonal expansion by week 6 at 0.1 to 3.0 mg/kg. Clonal expansion among partial responders at 0.1-3.0 mg/kg ranked near the lowest.

Worth noting for this clone: Its antigen is still unknown.

Germline CDR1 MNHEY, CDR2 SMNVEV (reference sequence). V was cut by 1 base and J by 7 bases, with 8 bases left in between. The CDR3 consists of 13 residues. The chain recombines TRBV27 with TRBJ1-5; D is uncertain. The sequencing here drew on CD4+ or CD8+ T cells sorted from blood, taken in a trial of the OX40 agonist ivuxolimab. The receptor comes from an adult with an advanced solid tumor such as melanoma, head and neck, liver or kidney cancer. The DNA of the CDR3 is TGTGCCAGCAGTTTATTCGGTGGCCAGCCCCAGCATTTT. This encodes CASSLFGGQPQHF.